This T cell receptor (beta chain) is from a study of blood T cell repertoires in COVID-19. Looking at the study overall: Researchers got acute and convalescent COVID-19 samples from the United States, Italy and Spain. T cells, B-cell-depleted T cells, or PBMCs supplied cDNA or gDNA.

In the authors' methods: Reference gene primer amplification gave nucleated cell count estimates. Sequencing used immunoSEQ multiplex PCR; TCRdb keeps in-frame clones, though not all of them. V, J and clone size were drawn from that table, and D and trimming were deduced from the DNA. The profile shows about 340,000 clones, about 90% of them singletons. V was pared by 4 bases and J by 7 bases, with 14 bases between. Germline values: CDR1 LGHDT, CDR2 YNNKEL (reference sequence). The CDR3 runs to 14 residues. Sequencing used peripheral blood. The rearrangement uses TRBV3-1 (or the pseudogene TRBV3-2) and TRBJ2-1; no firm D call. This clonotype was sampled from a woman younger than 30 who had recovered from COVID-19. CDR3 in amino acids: CASSRTDYPNEQFF. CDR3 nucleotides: TGTGCCAGCAGCCGAACTGATTATCCTAATGAGCAGTTCTTC.